This is a list of T cell receptor beta chains from one sample in a study of cytomegalovirus exposure and HLA in healthy donors. Repertoires were generated with immunoSEQ multiplex PCR, while TCRdb's copy carries only in-frame clones and drops some. The sample lists over 150,000 clones, about 74% occurring once. Sequenced input: PBMCs. The receptors derive from a woman between 35 and 50 years old in good health and CMV-seronegative. Each CDR3 is given with its conserved first and last residue.

j_call,v_call,cdr3_aa
TRBJ1-4,TRBV6-1,CASRDDYRVEKLFF
TRBJ2-3,TRBV27,CASSLMLGASTDTQYF
TRBJ2-3,TRBV2,CASSPGLGWDTDTQYF
TRBJ2-3,TRBV19,CASSITSADTQYF
TRBJ2-7,TRBV11-3,CASSFARRVGGHNEQYF
TRBJ1-1,TRBV10-2,CASSDRETEAFF
TRBJ2-2,TRBV10-3,CAIRPKRDTGELFF
TRBJ2-5,TRBV15,CATSRGPETQYF
TRBJ2-3,TRBV2,CASSEGLSTDTQYF
TRBJ2-1,TRBV6-5,CASSANRLFAEQFF
TRBJ2-1,TRBV19,CAPTEGNEQFF
TRBJ1-2,TRBV6-6,CASSRRTEDYGYTF
TRBJ1-1,TRBV9,CASSVIGGNTEAFF
TRBJ1-4,TRBV6-5,CATSRVATNEKLFF
TRBJ2-3,TRBV5-1,CASSLAGISTDTQYF
TRBJ2-1,TRBV28,CASSSAGGRDEQFF
TRBJ2-5,TRBV5-1,CASSLGTNFQETQYF
TRBJ2-7,TRBV10-1,CASSGPGTGTLEQYF
TRBJ2-2,TRBV6-1,CASSELGGDTGELFF
TRBJ2-7,TRBV7-6,CASSSYRGYEQYF
TRBJ1-1,TRBV19,CASSIPGNTFKTEAFF
TRBJ2-3,TRBV19,CASSIGSDRGQDTQYF
TRBJ1-1,TRBV19,CASATGLGEAFF
TRBJ2-5,TRBV15,CATSRQGQETQYF
TRBJ1-6,TRBV11-2,CASSLGPGQGQSYNSPLHF
TRBJ2-3,TRBV11-3,CASGQGQADTDTQYF
TRBJ2-2,TRBV6-1,CASIRDRNTGELFF